This passage covers 32 T cell receptor beta chains from one sample sequenced in a study of blood T cell repertoires in COVID-19. Libraries were prepared by immunoSEQ multiplex PCR; TCRdb keeps only in-frame clonotypes and omits some of them. The sample consists of 250,000 to 400,000 clones, around 86% of them appearing once. The sequenced sample consisted of peripheral blood. Receptor source: a man aged 45-65 years with active or convalescent COVID-19.

This clone is a singleton in its sample. The chain uses TRBV28 and TRBJ2-7, with 7 bases lining up with TRBD2. CDR1 and CDR2 (germline): MDHEN, SYDVKM. This CDR3 is 13 amino acids long. V shed 4 bases, J shed 7 bases, and the junction held 7 bases outside the gene matches. CDR3 nucleotide sequence: TGTGCCAGCAGTTCGGGAGGCGGGGAGGAGCAGTACTTC. This encodes CASSSGGGEEQYF.

The CDR3 is CASSLGLAGGETQYF. In DNA, the CDR3 is TGTGCCAGCAGCTTAGGATTAGCGGGAGGCGAGACCCAGTACTTC. The J gene is TRBJ2-5, the V gene TRBV11-3, with 10 bases that match TRBD2. Germline CDR1 reads SGHNT; CDR2 reads YENEEA. The CDR3 extends over 15 amino acids. J gave up 5 bases and V 1 base, and 4 bases lay outside the gene matches. The whole variable domain, filled in from reference TRBV11-3 and TRBJ2-5, reads EAGVVQSPRYKIIEKKQPVAFWCNPISGHNTLYWYLQNLGQGPELLIRYENEEAVDDSQLPKDRFSAERLKGVDSTLKIQPAELGDSAVYLCASSLGLAGGETQYFGPGTRLLVL.

The chain uses TRBV6-6 and TRBJ1-1; no clear D. Looked up from germline, CDR1 is MNHNY and CDR2 is SVGAGI (reference sequence). CDR3 size: 12 residues. Trimming left V 2 bases short and J 5 bases short, with 6 bases between. The CDR3 protein is CASSYAGTEAFF. CDR3 sequence (DNA): TGTGCCAGCAGTTACGCGGGAACTGAAGCTTTCTTT.

This clone was found once. The J gene is TRBJ1-6, the V gene TRBV6-5; 7 bases fit TRBD1. CDR3 length equals 14 residues. Germline CDR1 reads MNHEY; CDR2 reads SVGAGI. Germline trimming cut 4 bases from V and 7 bases from J; bases unmatched to any gene: 4. Here the CDR3 reads CASSWTGRNSPLHF. The CDR3 DNA sequence: TGTGCCAGCAGTTGGACAGGACGGAATTCACCCCTCCACTTT.

The chain joins TRBV19 to TRBJ2-7; TRBD1 agrees at 7 bases. V gave up 3 bases and J gave up 4 bases; unmatched junction bases: 6. The length of the CDR3 is 14 residues. Germline V gene sequence: CDR1 LNHDA, CDR2 SQIVND (reference sequence). The CDR3 loop reads CASSIRQGGYEQYF. CDR3 nucleotides: TGTGCCAGTAGTATCCGACAGGGCGGGTACGAGCAGTACTTC.

The chain combines TRBV29-1 with TRBJ2-7; tentatively, D is TRBD1 (6 bases). This CDR3 spans 12 amino acids. Germline assignment: CDR1 SQVTM and CDR2 ANQGSEA. V dropped 1 base and J dropped 5 bases, with 9 bases sitting between them. The CDR3 protein is CSVEAAGDEQYF. The CDR3 DNA follows: TGCAGCGTTGAAGCAGCAGGGGACGAGCAGTACTTC.

The V and J genes are TRBV28 and TRBJ1-2, with D tentatively TRBD1 (5 bases). The V end was cut by 6 bases, the J end by 8 bases, with 19 bases between. Germline values: CDR1 MDHEN, CDR2 SYDVKM. CDR3 length: 14 residues. In DNA form, the CDR3 reads TGTGCCAGCAGCCTCTCCGGGAGGGGCGCGGGCTACACCTTC. This translates into CASSLSGRGAGYTF.

This chain connects TRBV19 to TRBJ2-5; 7 positions agree with TRBD2. Germline CDR1 LNHDA, CDR2 SQIVND (reference sequence). The V segment lost 4 bases and the J segment 1 base; nucleotides outside the gene matches: 9. The CDR3 totals 16 residues. DNA of the CDR3: TGTGCCAGTAGTAGTTGGGCGGGAGAGTCCCAAGAGACCCAGTACTTC. Amino acids: CASSSWAGESQETQYF.

The CDR3 nucleotides are TGCGCCAGCAGCTTCACAGGGTCCACGAACACTGAAGCTTTCTTT. Protein: CASSFTGSTNTEAFF. J is TRBJ1-1 and V is TRBV5-1; tentative D call: TRBD1 (6 bases). Trimming took 2 bases from V and 1 from J, leaving 12 bases between them. Germline CDR1 SGHRS, CDR2 YFSETQ. The CDR3 covers 15 residues.

This chain connects TRBV6-5 to TRBJ1-2; possible D gene TRBD1, 5 bases. The CDR3 runs to 15 residues. Germline CDR1 is MNHEY and CDR2 is SVGAGI. Deletions cut 0 bases from V and 4 bases from J, with 12 bases between. The DNA for the CDR3 is TGTGCCAGCAGTTACTCAACGCACGGGGGCTATGGCTACACCTTC. Encoded protein: CASSYSTHGGYGYTF.

This chain links TRBV9 with TRBJ2-1, with 7 bases matching TRBD1. This CDR3 region has 14 residues. The V gene's germline CDR1 is SGDLS and CDR2 YYNGEE. Losses at the gene ends were 5 bases for V and 5 bases for J; bases not matched to a gene: 7. CDR3 DNA: TGTGCCAGCAGTTTGACAGGGATGGACAATGAGCAGTTCTTC. This sequence encodes CASSLTGMDNEQFF.

J is TRBJ2-3 and V is TRBV12-5; no reliable D call. The V end was cut by 1 base, the J end by 0 bases, with 8 bases between. Germline V CDR1 and CDR2: LGHNT, FRNRAP. The CDR3 is made up of 15 amino acids. CDR3 sequence (DNA): TGTGCTAGTGGTTTGGACAGTTCTAGCACAGATACGCAGTATTTT. Encoded protein: CASGLDSSSTDTQYF.

The chain recombines TRBV10-2 with TRBJ1-1; possible D gene TRBD1, 5 bases. Germline CDR1 is WSHSY and CDR2 is SAAADI. Deletions cut 4 bases from V and 4 bases from J, with 10 bases between. The CDR3 sequence is 13 residues long. The DNA of the CDR3 is TGCGCCAGCAGTGTGGGGGGGGGCACTGAAGCTTTCTTT. This codes for CASSVGGGTEAFF.

The chain employs TRBV28 and TRBJ1-1, with no clear D. CDR3 size: 14 residues. Germline V gene data show CDR1 as MDHEN and CDR2 as SYDVKM. V was pared by 2 bases and J by 4 bases, with 11 bases between. CDR3 loop: CASSLVGEGTEAFF. The CDR3 DNA follows: TGTGCCAGCAGTTTAGTTGGGGAGGGCACTGAAGCTTTCTTT.

This chain joins TRBV28 and TRBJ1-2; no reliable D call. The V gene lost 1 base and the J gene lost 5 bases, with 5 bases spanning the gap. The CDR3 spans 12 residues. Germline CDR1 reads MDHEN; CDR2 reads SYDVKM. CDR3 DNA: TGTGCCAGCAGTTTATCCCCATATGGCTACACCTTC. Its protein product is CASSLSPYGYTF.

Remarks on this clone: Germline and junction disagree at one end, which may indicate a read error. The V call is TRBV4-3, the J call TRBJ2-3, with 13 bases that match TRBD2. The CDR3 has 20 amino acids. Germline loops: CDR1 LGHNA, CDR2 YSLEER. This CDR3 is CASSQGTSGESGRGTDTQYF. CDR3 nucleotide sequence: TGCGCCAGCAGTCAAGGGACTAGCGGGGAAAGTGGGCGTGGGACAGATACGCAGTATTTT.

The chain carries TRBV5-1 and TRBJ2-1, with a weak D call TRBD1 (7 bases). The CDR3 is made up of 13 amino acids. Trimming took 4 bases from V and 4 from J, leaving 9 bases between them. Germline lookup yields CDR1 SGHRS and CDR2 YFSETQ. Here the CDR3 DNA reads TGCGCCAGCAGCCAGGGGGGTTACAATGAGCAGTTCTTC. Protein product: CASSQGGYNEQFF.

This clone was recorded once. The chain has TRBV6-4 and TRBJ1-4; possibly TRBD1 for D (6 bases). Germline values: CDR1 MRHNA, CDR2 SNTAGT. With 6 bases removed from V and 4 bases from J, the gap between germline ends came to 21 bases. The CDR3 runs to 17 residues. The CDR3 nucleotides read TGTGCCAGCAGGGGACTGCCGGCAAGGGGGGGTAATGAAAAACTGTTTTTT. Its protein is CASRGLPARGGNEKLFF.

The chain uses TRBV10-3 and TRBJ1-5, with 8 bases lining up with TRBD1. The CDR3 is 15 residues long. Trimming took 2 bases from V and 7 from J; bases not matched to a gene: 7. Germline V CDR1 and CDR2: ENHRY, SYGVKD. The CDR3 DNA is TGTGCCATCAGTGAGGGACAGGGAGTCCGCCAGCCCCAGCATTTT. Encoded protein: CAISEGQGVRQPQHF.

The chain employs TRBV3-1 (or the pseudogene TRBV3-2) and TRBJ2-3; 14 nucleotides align to TRBD2. V trimming: 0 bases; J trimming: 2 bases; junction bases outside the gene matches: 7. The CDR3 extends over 19 amino acids. Germline V gives CDR1 LGHDT, CDR2 YNNKEL (reference sequence). Here the CDR3 reads CASSQDRGLAGEFTDTQYF. CDR3 in DNA: TGTGCCAGCAGCCAAGATAGGGGACTAGCGGGAGAATTCACAGATACGCAGTATTTT.

The chain couples TRBV7-3 to TRBJ2-6; maybe TRBD1 (5 bases). CDR1 SGHTA and CDR2 FQGTGA come from the germline V gene. This CDR3 contains 17 residues. The ends were cut back, 5 bases at V and 0 bases at J, with 14 bases in the middle. The CDR3 loop reads CASSPGQGFSGANVLTF. The CDR3 nucleotides read TGTGCCAGCAGCCCGGGCCAGGGCTTCTCTGGGGCCAACGTCCTGACTTTC.

The CDR3 DNA follows: TGTGCCTGGAGGTGGACTAGTATCGATACGCAGTATTTT. Translated: CAWRWTSIDTQYF. V is TRBV30 and J is TRBJ2-3; TRBD2 matches 7 bases. Trimming cost V 3 bases and J 6 bases; bases outside gene matches: 6. Germline assignment: CDR1 GTSNPN and CDR2 SVGIG (reference sequence). CDR3 size: 13 residues.

The rearrangement joins TRBV12-3 or TRBV12-4 to TRBJ2-5, with no clear D. V lost 5 bases and J 3 bases, leaving 10 bases between the germline ends. CDR3 length: 13 amino acids. The CDR3 region has the DNA TGTGCCAGCAGTCCTAGACTCAAAGAGACCCAGTACTTC. Protein: CASSPRLKETQYF.

This sequence joins TRBV3-1 (or the pseudogene TRBV3-2) and TRBJ2-7; 7 nucleotides agree with TRBD2. With V trimmed by 8 bases and J by 7 bases, 8 bases remained unmatched. Germline V gene data show CDR1 as LGHDT and CDR2 as YNNKEL (reference sequence). The CDR3 consists of 12 residues. In DNA form, the CDR3 reads TGTGCCAGCGGGAGGGCCTCATCTGAGCAGTACTTC. Translation gives CASGRASSEQYF.

The sample holds one count of this clone. The genes are TRBV30 and TRBJ2-7, with a possible D match to TRBD2 (6 bases). The germline V gene encodes CDR1 GTSNPN and CDR2 SVGIG (reference sequence). CDR3 size: 14 residues. V was clipped by 1 base and J by 2 bases, with 12 bases between them. CDR3 amino acids: CAWSDKRAPYEQYF. The CDR3 bases are TGTGCCTGGAGTGACAAGCGGGCCCCCTACGAGCAGTACTTC. Supplemented by reference TRBV30 and TRBJ2-7, the full variable domain reads SQTIHQWPATLVQPVGSPLSLECTVEGTSNPNLYWYRQAAGRGLQLLFYSVGIGQISSEVPQNLSASRPQDRQFILSSKKLLLSDSGFYLCAWSDKRAPYEQYFGPGTRLTVT.

The rearrangement joins TRBV7-2 to TRBJ1-3; no definite D call. The CDR3 extends over 15 amino acids. Per germline, CDR1 SGHTA and CDR2 FQGNSA. Trimming took off 1 base at V and 7 bases at J, with 14 bases between the two ends. Written as DNA, the CDR3 is TGTGCCAGCAGCTTAGGGGGAGGAGGAAAGAACACCATATATTTT. Residues: CASSLGGGGKNTIYF.

As to this clone: The sample holds other DNA sequences that translate to the same CDR3. The chain uses TRBV18 and TRBJ2-5; 10 nucleotides align to TRBD1. The CDR3 extends over 14 amino acids. V lost 3 bases to trimming and J lost 5 bases; unmatched junction nucleotides: 3. From germline, CDR1 is KGHSH and CDR2 LQKENI. DNA of the CDR3: TGTGCCAGCTCACCTCGGACAGGGGGGGAGACCCAGTACTTC. This gives the protein CASSPRTGGETQYF. The variable domain in full, with the rest retrieved from reference TRBV18 and TRBJ2-5, is NAGVMQNPRHLVRRRGQEARLRCSPMKGHSHVYWYRQLPEEGLKFMVYLQKENIIDESGMPKERFSAEFPKEGPSILRIQQVVRGDSAAYFCASSPRTGGETQYFGPGTRLLVL.

Comments on this clone: Mismatch with germline at one junction end may stem from a read error. The chain carries TRBV7-7 and TRBJ1-3, with D possibly matching TRBD1 (6 bases). CDR1 is SSHAT and CDR2 is FNYEAQ in the germline V gene (reference sequence). CDR3 size: 18 residues. CDR3 protein: CASSLDHGRGYSGNTIYF. For the CDR3, the DNA is TGTGCTAGCAGCTTAGATCACGGCAGGGGATACTCTGGAAACACCATATATTTT. Supplemented by reference TRBV7-7 and TRBJ1-3, the full variable domain reads GAGVSQSPRYKVTKRGQDVTLRCDPISSHATLYWYQQALGQGPEFLTYFNYEAQPDKSGLPSDRFSAERPEGSISTLTIQRTEQRDSAMYRCASSLDHGRGYSGNTIYFGEGSWLTVV.

This clone has a handful of counts. The chain recombines TRBV7-9 with TRBJ2-2; the D is unclear. V lost 5 bases and J 2 bases, leaving 15 bases between the germline ends. The CDR3 has 16 amino acids. The germline V gene encodes CDR1 SEHNR and CDR2 FQNEAQ (reference sequence). CDR3 sequence reads: CASSVRRRSNTGELFF. CDR3 in DNA: TGTGCCAGCAGCGTCAGACGACGGAGCAACACCGGGGAGCTGTTTTTT.

The rearrangement links TRBV18 to TRBJ1-1; the match to TRBD1 covers 10 bases. In germline, CDR1 is KGHSH, CDR2 LQKENI. V shed 0 bases, J shed 5 bases, and the junction held 9 bases outside the gene matches. CDR3 length: 17 residues. The CDR3 nucleotides are TGTGCCAGCTCACCACCAAACACGGGACAGGGGACTACTGAAGCTTTCTTT. This gives the protein CASSPPNTGQGTTEAFF.

The chain links TRBV6-2 or TRBV6-3 to TRBJ2-2; 7 bases align to TRBD2. The CDR3 runs 14 residues. V shed 5 bases and J 7 bases; nucleotides not matched to a gene: 7. Per the germline V gene, CDR1 is MNHEY and CDR2 is SVGEGT. The CDR3 is CASSRPGGSGELFF. The DNA of the CDR3 is TGTGCCAGCAGTCGGCCCGGCGGGAGCGGGGAGCTGTTTTTT.

This sequence joins TRBV27 and TRBJ2-3; TRBD2 agrees at 11 bases. CDR3 length equals 17 residues. V lost 0 bases to trimming and J lost 3 bases; unmatched junction nucleotides: 5. Germline V gene sequence: CDR1 MNHEY, CDR2 SMNVEV (reference sequence). The CDR3 coding sequence is TGTGCCAGCAGTTTATCGTTAGCGGGAGGGGGAACAGATACGCAGTATTTT. This sequence encodes CASSLSLAGGGTDTQYF.